A few counts support the clone carrying this T cell receptor (beta chain). This sample is drawn from a study of control samples from healthy donors and cancer patients. Sequencing used immunoSEQ multiplex PCR; TCRdb keeps in-frame clones, though not all of them. The table records roughly 150,000 clones, 93% of them present only once. V was clipped by 8 bases and J by 5 bases, with 15 bases between them. The CDR3 runs 13 residues. Looked up from germline, CDR1 is ENHRY and CDR2 is SYGVKD. The source is a man in his late teens or twenties in good health. Sequenced: blood. This sequence joins TRBV10-3 and TRBJ1-1, with D perhaps matching TRBD1 (5 bases). The CDR3 nucleotides read TGTGCCATCTCAGTGGGGGGGGAGACTGAAGCTTTCTTT. Protein product: CAISVGGETEAFF.